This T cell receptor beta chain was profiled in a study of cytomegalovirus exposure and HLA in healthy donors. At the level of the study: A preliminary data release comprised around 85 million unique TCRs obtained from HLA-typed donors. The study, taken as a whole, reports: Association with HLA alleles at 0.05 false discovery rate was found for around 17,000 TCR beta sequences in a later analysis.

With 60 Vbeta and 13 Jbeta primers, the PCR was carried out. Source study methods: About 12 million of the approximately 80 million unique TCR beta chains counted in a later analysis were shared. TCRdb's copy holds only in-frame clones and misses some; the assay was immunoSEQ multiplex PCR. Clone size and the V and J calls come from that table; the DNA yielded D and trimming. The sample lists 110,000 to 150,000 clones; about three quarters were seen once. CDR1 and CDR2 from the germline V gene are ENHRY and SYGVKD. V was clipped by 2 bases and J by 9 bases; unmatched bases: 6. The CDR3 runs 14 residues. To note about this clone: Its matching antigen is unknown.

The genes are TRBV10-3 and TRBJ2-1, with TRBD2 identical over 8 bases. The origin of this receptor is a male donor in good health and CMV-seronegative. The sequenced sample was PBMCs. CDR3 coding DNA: TGTGCCATCAGTGAGAAACTAGCGGATGGTGAGCAGTTCTTC. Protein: CAISEKLADGEQFF.